This T cell receptor (beta chain) is drawn from a study of cytomegalovirus exposure and HLA in healthy donors (dated by TCRdb to the late 2010s). Broadly, across the study: An earlier analysis of several hundred of the donors reported 250 to 350 Gb of sequence data and 117 million unique TCR beta sequences from around 200 million T cells. To decide whether each TCR beta V gene segment behaved as functional or pseudogenic, an earlier analysis of over 500 of the donors relied on high-throughput TCR beta sequencing. In the later analysis, no new phenotypic data were used to find candidate immune exposures; instead, reliance was placed on TCR beta sequences and their occurrence across donors. Every repertoire in the discovery cohort had been generated on one and the same sequencing platform. HLA typing covered class I and class II loci at four-digit resolution. Among some 400 genotyped donors of the cohort, an average of approximately 240,000 unique TCR beta nucleotide sequences was sequenced per donor, of which approximately 18% were non-productive. The study profiled the T cell repertoires of under 850 subjects by immunosequencing and related them to cytomegalovirus serostatus. The study combined high-throughput TCR immunosequencing, statistical association of individual TCRs with disease status, and machine learning to predict cytomegalovirus infection status. Donor age, sex, ethnicity and CMV serostatus were collected together with the repertoire data. A later analysis re-analyzed previously published TCR beta repertoires from 500 to 700 donors and added high-resolution HLA genotyping to study TCR occurrence patterns. An early release that covered roughly 600 HLA-typed donors contained approximately 300 gigabases of sequencing data and tens of millions of unique TCR sequences. A later genetic analysis used genome-wide SNP genotypes for about 60% of the roughly 670 donors, treating that subset as a discovery cohort. Among the roughly 400 genotyped donors, under 90% belonged to the genetic ancestry cluster associated with self-reported Caucasian donors. The aim of the study was to test whether cataloging public T cell receptors could identify signatures of past pathogen exposure. Besides the first cohort of 550 to 750 subjects, a separate validation cohort made up of 90 to 150 different subjects was used. Because of strong linkage in the cohort, 5 or 6 DR-DQ haplotypes were treated as single units for association and clustering. The number of typed donors differed by locus: 629-630 for A, B, C, DRB1 and DQB1; 522 for DQA1; around 610 for DPA1; and some 450 for DPB1. Broader findings and caveats from the paper: Because counts were too low, under 20 rarely observed V segments, including chromosome 9 orphons, were left out of the earlier analysis of over 550 of the donors. The classifier was reported to diagnose cytomegalovirus status with high specificity and sensitivity in both the original cohort and the validation cohort. Correlated functional status among segregating V segments might reflect linkage disequilibrium, but an unknown experimental factor could not be ruled out. According to a later analysis, most CMV-associated TCR beta chains appeared to be HLA-restricted, and the HLA associations seemed to be driven largely by CMV exposure. In a later genetic analysis, a missense DCLRE1C variant was associated with V-gene and J-gene trimming of TCR beta chains, and the association was replicated in an independent cohort. For the cohort, immune exposure information was limited to CMV serostatus. In an earlier analysis of some 500 of the donors, most TCR beta V segments were observed in productive rearrangements about 90% or about 30% of the time, broadly matching IMGT annotations. Presence/absence analyses assumed roughly uniform sequencing depth across donors, an assumption that may not hold. In vitro tests confirmed that a few of the cytomegalovirus-associated TCR beta chains recognize cytomegalovirus antigens. In the study, 150 to 200 TCR beta chains were listed as associated with cytomegalovirus. In this cohort, only TCR beta chains were sequenced, and detectable features were limited by the absence of alpha or paired-chain data. Because HLA typing was unavailable for some donors at each locus, only the typed subset was used in association tests. Some IMGT-functional V segments, including TRBV6-2 and TRBV6-3, could not be told apart with the 87-base-pair reads, so those segments were excluded. Most TCR sequences were observed very rarely across donors, whereas some public TCRs were present in many individuals. When HLA alleles, especially DR and DQ, strongly co-occurred, attributing TCR associations to individual alleles was difficult. The authors suggested that the approach could potentially be generalized to other disease states and immunological phenotypes. In a later analysis, about 17,000 TCR beta sequences were associated with specific HLA alleles at a false discovery rate of 0.05. A cluster of highly shared sequence variants was judged likely to represent a technical artifact of the sequencing pipeline. Compared with the approximately 720-donor mean, donors in an Asian-associated ancestry cluster had fewer N-insertions in productive TCRs, according to a later genetic analysis. Several of the top co-occurrence clusters appeared to be linked to parvovirus B19, influenza, CMV and Epstein-Barr virus, according to a later analysis. A further reported finding was that TCR beta sequences accurately predicted the HLA-A and HLA-B alleles for most subjects in the first cohort. In a later analysis, HLA-associated TCR beta chains were found to be more clonally expanded and to have lower generation probabilities than equally common non-associated chains. In a later analysis, the rate of TCR association differed among HLA loci, with DRB1 alleles having the most associated TCRs and HLA-C alleles having the fewest.

In total, approximately 690 healthy bone marrow donors made up the cohort. At the time of sampling, every cohort member was nominally healthy, though immune exposures that went unrecorded were likely present. The donor was CMV seropositive and was included in the group of 250 to 300 seropositive cohort members. Every donor gave a peripheral blood sample, and the peripheral blood mononuclear cells from that sample were used for TCR beta sequencing. Genomic DNA extraction from the blood cell samples was performed with the Qiagen DNeasy Blood Extraction Kit. Inclusive of the bounding cysteine and phenylalanine, the CDR3 is 16 residues long. Of the read, only the CDR3 DNA is kept; its 48 bases are in frame from base 1. V has 2 bases trimmed and J has 8 bases trimmed; junction bases matching no gene number 9. Taken from the germline V gene, the CDR1 and CDR2 loops are MNHEY and SVGAGI. A remark on this clone: The antigen it recognizes is unknown. One base away there is no much larger clone; base qualities are not given.

Library preparation used the immunoSEQ multiplex PCR assay. A mixture of 60 forward primers for TCR Vbeta segments and 13 reverse primers for TCR Jbeta segments was used in the multiplex PCR. The CDR3 region of rearranged TCR beta genes was amplified from genomic DNA with a multiplex PCR assay. The Illumina HiSeq System was used to sequence the amplified TCR beta libraries as 87-base-pair reads. The authors' analysis ran thus. Across the 700 or so repertoires, a later analysis counted 80 million or so unique TCR beta chains, about 10 million of which were shared by at least two donors. Raw reads were error-corrected and collapsed into unique sequences by a nearest-neighbor algorithm in which closely related sequences were merged to remove PCR and sequencing errors. V, D and J gene segments were assigned by aligning CDR3 sequences to IMGT reference sequences. For a sequence to be retained, at least a six-nucleotide match to both a V gene segment and a J gene segment was required. A rearrangement counted as productive if the CDR3 had no stop codons and remained in frame with V and J, and every other rearrangement counted as non-productive. CDR3 was defined by IMGT convention, running from the second conserved V-encoded cysteine to the conserved J-encoded phenylalanine. The earlier analysis of 500 to 600 of the donors excluded sequences that lacked an unambiguous match to a single V gene segment. In an earlier analysis of about 590 of the donors, a V segment was called functional when productive rearrangements were above 56.7%, and segregating when the standard deviation between donors exceeded 5%. A statistical classification framework was built to diagnose cytomegalovirus status from the catalog of TCR beta chain sequences. A later analysis assigned V and J genes by comparing TCR nucleotide sequences with IMGT/GENE-DB human TR gene sequences. In a later analysis, CDR3 sequences and most-parsimonious VDJ recombination scenarios were assigned using the TCRdist pipeline. A later analysis defined each TCR beta chain by its CDR3 amino acid sequence plus V-gene family, and excluded reads lacking a unique V-gene family. As a way to deal with suspected cross-contamination and a sequencing artifact, a later analysis dropped hundreds of nucleotide sequences that were highly shared and had low generation probability. In a later analysis, a clonal expansion index for each public chain was calculated from normalized within-repertoire ranks of inferred template counts. In a later analysis, generation probabilities were computed using a VDJ recombination model fitted to out-of-frame rearrangements, and the results were checked against IGoR. In a later analysis, hypergeometric tests were used to score TCR-TCR, TCR-HLA and TCR-CMV co-occurrence, with a repertoire-size bias correction applied to TCR pairs. In a later analysis, false discovery rates were estimated by permuting HLA or CMV assignments 20 times. In a later analysis, co-occurring TCRs were grouped using DBSCAN, with TCRdist sequence similarity added in when clustering inside HLA-allele-positive subsets. Repertoires with fewer than 30,000 or more than 120,000 public chains, plus five repertoires with anomalous nucleotide sharing, were excluded from co-occurrence clustering. The source is immuneACCESS, and TCRdb retained only in-frame sequences with V and J called. Part of the clones is not carried over; for the studies checked, unresolved V genes explain less than half of this, and the remainder is unexplained. D and trimming were read from the DNA, whereas the V and J calls and clone size are those reported in that table. The sample table contains approximately 100,000 clones; only one count was recorded for approximately 70% of them. Together, the top ten hold approximately 10% of the sample.

Rearrangement joined TRBV6-5 to TRBJ1-2; a stretch of 12 junction bases matches TRBD1. The sample taken for sequencing was PBMCs. This TCR was recovered from a man in his forties in good health and CMV-seropositive. In nucleotides, the sequence is TGTGCCAGCAGTTACACCCCGGGGGGGACAGGGGGCGGCTACACCTTC. Its product reads: CASSYTPGGTGGGYTF.